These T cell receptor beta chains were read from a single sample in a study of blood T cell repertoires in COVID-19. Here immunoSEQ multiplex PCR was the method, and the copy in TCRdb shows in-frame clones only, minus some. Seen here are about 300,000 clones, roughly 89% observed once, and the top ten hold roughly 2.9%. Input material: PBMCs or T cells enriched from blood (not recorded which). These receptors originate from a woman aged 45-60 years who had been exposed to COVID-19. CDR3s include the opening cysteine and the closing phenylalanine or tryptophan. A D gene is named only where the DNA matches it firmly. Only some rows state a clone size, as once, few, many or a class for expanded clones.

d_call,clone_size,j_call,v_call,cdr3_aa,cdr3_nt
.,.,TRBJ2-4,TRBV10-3,CAISESGDSKIAKNIQYF,TGTGCCATCAGTGAGTCAGGTGACAGCAAAATAGCCAAAAACATTCAGTACTTC
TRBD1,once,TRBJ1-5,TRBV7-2,CASSLGQGAGQPQHF,TGTGCCAGCAGCTTAGGTCAGGGGGCAGGTCAGCCCCAGCATTTT
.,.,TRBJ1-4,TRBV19,CASSILTATGKLFF,TGTGCCAGTAGTATTCTAACCGCAACGGGGAAACTGTTTTTT
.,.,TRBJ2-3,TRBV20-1,CSASTKQGTSTDTQYF,TGCAGTGCTAGTACTAAACAGGGAACTAGCACAGATACGCAGTATTTT
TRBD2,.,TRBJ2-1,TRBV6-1,CASSESGGPREQFF,TGTGCCAGCAGTGAAAGCGGGGGGCCCAGGGAGCAGTTCTTC
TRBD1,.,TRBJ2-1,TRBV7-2,CASSPTRDRHYNEQFF,TGTGCCAGCAGCCCCACCCGGGACAGGCACTACAATGAGCAGTTCTTC
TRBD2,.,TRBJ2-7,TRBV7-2,CASSLIPGTSFHEQYF,TGTGCCAGCAGCTTAATACCCGGGACTAGCTTCCACGAGCAGTACTTC
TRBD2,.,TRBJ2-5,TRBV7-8,CASSLAWGGEETQYF,TGTGCCAGCAGCTTAGCGTGGGGGGGGGAAGAGACCCAGTACTTC
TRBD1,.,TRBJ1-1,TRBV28,CASTSGWTGLDTEAFF,TGTGCCAGCACCTCAGGCTGGACAGGGTTGGACACTGAAGCTTTCTTT
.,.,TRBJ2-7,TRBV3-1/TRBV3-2,CASSPSGENYEQYF,TGTGCCAGCAGCCCGTCCGGGGAAAACTACGAGCAGTACTTC
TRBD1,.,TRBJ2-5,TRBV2,CASSGDRRRETQYF,TGTGCCAGCAGTGGGGACAGGCGTCGGGAGACCCAGTACTTC
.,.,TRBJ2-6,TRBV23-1,CASSQLWGRGTNCSGANVLTF,TGCGCCAGCAGTCAATTGTGGGGAAGAGGGACAAACTGCTCTGGGGCCAACGTCCTGACTTTC
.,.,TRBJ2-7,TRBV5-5,CASRVQGYEQYF,TGTGCCAGCAGAGTACAGGGCTACGAGCAGTACTTC
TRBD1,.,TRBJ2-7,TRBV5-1,CASSGRDREWGEQYF,TGCGCCAGCAGCGGCAGGGACAGGGAATGGGGCGAGCAGTACTTC
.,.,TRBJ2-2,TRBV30,CAWSSNTGELFF,TGTGCCTGGAGCTCTAACACCGGGGAGCTGTTTTTT